This T cell receptor (beta chain) was sequenced in a study of OX40 agonist ivuxolimab in advanced cancers. Clones were sequenced by immunoSEQ multiplex PCR, and TCRdb holds only the in-frame ones, with some missing. The data show around 80,000 clones, about 91% seen once. The study's findings and limits: Among the least clonally expanded were partial responders at 0.1-3.0 mg/kg.

Prior autoimmune disease or systemic immunosuppression barred patients. V trimming: 3 bases; J trimming: 3 bases; junction bases outside the gene matches: 5. The CDR3 spans 16 residues. Germline V gives CDR1 SGHNT, CDR2 YYREEE (reference sequence). A note on this clone: Its antigen is undetermined.

The sample consisted of CD4+ or CD8+ T cells sorted from blood, taken in a trial of the OX40 agonist ivuxolimab. The sequence came from an adult with an advanced solid tumor such as melanoma, head and neck, liver or kidney cancer. This chain links TRBV5-4 with TRBJ1-3, with 11 bases that match TRBD1. The CDR3 DNA reads as TGTGCCAGCAGCTGGGGGACAGGGGGAGGTGGAAACACCATATATTTT. This sequence encodes CASSWGTGGGGNTIYF.